These T cell receptor beta chains were read from a single sample in a study of cytomegalovirus exposure and HLA in healthy donors. Produced via immunoSEQ multiplex PCR; TCRdb's table is partial and in-frame only. The sample shows 170,000 or so clones, under 80% of them seen only once. Sequencing used PBMCs. The receptors originated from a woman between 45 and 60 years old in good health and CMV-seropositive. CDR3s include the opening cysteine and the closing phenylalanine or tryptophan. The D gene is left open where the match is weak. Clone size, where shown, is once, few, many, or a class for clones that have expanded.

D	V	J	size	CDR3	DNA
TRBD2	TRBV27	TRBJ2-5	-	CASSLIAGGRGTQYF	TGTGCCAGCAGTTTAATAGCGGGGGGTCGGGGGACCCAGTACTTC
TRBD1	TRBV19	TRBJ1-1	-	CASSISPGQGAMAEAFF	TGTGCCAGTAGTATCTCACCGGGACAGGGGGCGATGGCTGAAGCTTTCTTT
-	TRBV10-3	TRBJ1-1	-	CAISRGGGTEAFF	TGTGCCATCAGTCGAGGGGGGGGCACTGAAGCTTTCTTT
-	TRBV11-3	TRBJ2-5	once	CASSPTLVRETQYF	TGTGCCAGCAGCCCAACTCTAGTACGAGAGACCCAGTACTTC
-	TRBV18	TRBJ2-5	-	CASSHYQETQYF	TGTGCCAGCTCACACTACCAAGAGACCCAGTACTTC
TRBD1	TRBV11-2	TRBJ1-3	-	CASSGGQGVDGNTIYF	TGTGCCAGCAGCGGGGGACAGGGGGTAGATGGAAACACCATATATTTT
-	TRBV18	TRBJ2-6	-	CASPPIYGEAGANVLTF	TGTGCCAGCCCACCTATTTATGGGGAGGCTGGGGCCAACGTCCTGACTTTC
TRBD2	TRBV7-8	TRBJ2-1	-	CASSFLAGGRDEQFF	TGTGCCAGCAGCTTCCTAGCGGGGGGGCGGGATGAGCAGTTCTTC
-	TRBV6-4	TRBJ2-3	-	CASSGGGENTQYF	TGTGCCAGCAGTGGGGGCGGGGAGAATACGCAGTATTTT
-	TRBV7-2	TRBJ1-1	-	CASSRGMNTEAFF	TGTGCCAGCAGCAGGGGAATGAACACTGAAGCTTTCTTT
TRBD1	TRBV5-1	TRBJ1-2	-	CASSHGTASLNYGYTF	TGCGCCAGCAGCCACGGGACAGCTTCCTTAAACTATGGCTACACCTTC
TRBD1	TRBV29-1	TRBJ2-1	-	CSGGQSSYNEQFF	TGCAGCGGGGGACAGAGCTCCTACAATGAGCAGTTCTTC
TRBD2	TRBV7-2	TRBJ2-7	-	CASILTLAGGYEQYF	TGTGCCAGCATCCTCACGCTAGCGGGGGGCTACGAGCAGTACTTC
TRBD1	TRBV6-1	TRBJ1-1	-	CASGTGMNTEAFF	TGTGCCAGCGGGACAGGGATGAACACTGAAGCTTTCTTT
-	TRBV19	TRBJ1-4	few	CASSPQGTNEKLFF	TGTGCCAGTAGCCCTCAGGGGACTAATGAAAAACTGTTTTTT
-	TRBV11-2	TRBJ1-6	medium-sized	CASSLKRDSPLHF	TGTGCCAGCAGCTTAAAACGGGATTCACCCCTCCACTTT
TRBD1	TRBV19	TRBJ1-1	-	CASSTGGATEAFF	TGTGCCAGTAGTACAGGGGGCGCAACTGAAGCTTTCTTT
-	TRBV27	TRBJ1-5	-	CASSPREGGMNSNQPQHF	TGTGCCAGCAGTCCTCGGGAGGGGGGAATGAATAGCAATCAGCCCCAGCATTTT
TRBD1	TRBV10-2	TRBJ1-6	-	CASSELDRSYNSPLHF	TGCGCCAGCAGTGAGCTGGACAGGTCCTATAATTCACCCCTCCACTTT
TRBD1	TRBV19	TRBJ2-1	-	CASSSVLRGHSYNEQFF	TGTGCCAGTAGTTCTGTCTTGAGGGGGCACTCCTACAATGAGCAGTTCTTC
TRBD1	TRBV6-4	TRBJ2-1	-	CASSDPYPGQGFSLCKEQFF	TGTGCCAGCAGTGACCCGTATCCGGGACAGGGTTTCTCCCTCTGTAAGGAGCAGTTCTTC
-	TRBV23-1	TRBJ2-7	-	CASSQYPDRSLHLSYEQYF	TGCGCCAGCAGTCAATATCCCGACAGGTCCCTTCACCTCTCCTACGAGCAGTACTTC
-	TRBV30	TRBJ2-2	-	CAWTGLGTGELFF	TGTGCCTGGACGGGACTCGGCACCGGGGAGCTGTTTTTT
-	TRBV19	TRBJ1-6	once	CASSPRTGGGSPLHF	TGTGCCAGTAGTCCTCGGACCGGCGGGGGGTCACCCCTCCACTTT
-	TRBV2	TRBJ1-1	-	CASSGLGFSNAEAFF	TGTGCCAGCAGTGGACTCGGGTTTTCTAACGCTGAAGCTTTCTTT
-	TRBV11-2	TRBJ2-5	-	CASSPSETQYF	TGTGCCAGCAGCCCTTCGGAGACCCAGTACTTC
TRBD2	TRBV10-1	TRBJ2-2	-	CASSESRLAGIANTGELFF	TGCGCCAGCAGTGAGTCGAGACTAGCGGGGATCGCGAACACCGGGGAGCTGTTTTTT
TRBD2	TRBV5-1	TRBJ2-2	few	CASSLVAGVTGELFF	TGCGCCAGCAGCTTGGTGGCGGGGGTGACCGGGGAGCTGTTTTTT
-	TRBV13	TRBJ2-2	-	CASRWGGGTGELFF	TGTGCCAGCAGATGGGGAGGGGGAACCGGGGAGCTGTTTTTT
TRBD1	TRBV29-1	TRBJ1-5	many	CSAGTALNQPQHF	TGCAGCGCCGGGACAGCGCTCAATCAGCCCCAGCATTTT
-	TRBV4-1	TRBJ1-2	-	CASSQDWGRANYGYTF	TGCGCCAGCAGCCAAGATTGGGGGAGGGCTAACTATGGCTACACCTTC
TRBD1	TRBV5-1	TRBJ1-6	-	CASSLDTRGSNSPLHF	TGCGCCAGCAGCTTAGATACCAGGGGGAGTAATTCACCCCTCCACTTT
-	TRBV2	TRBJ2-5	once	CASRLLGGGGETQYF	TGTGCCAGCAGGCTATTGGGGGGGGGCGGAGAGACCCAGTACTTC
-	TRBV6-5	TRBJ1-1	few	CASSYRLTYSDTEAFF	TGTGCCAGCAGTTATCGTCTAACTTACTCCGACACTGAAGCTTTCTTT